Listed below are T cell receptor beta chains from one sample, sequenced in a study of shared clonotypes between healthy human individuals. Profiled with immunoSEQ multiplex PCR; TCRdb holds only in-frame clones, not every one. The sample records 2 million or so clones, about 95% being singletons. The sample was naive CD8+ T cells sorted from blood. These receptors were obtained from a man aged 18 to 30 in good health. The CDR3 runs from the conserved cysteine through the conserved F or W.

J gene,V gene,CDR3 protein
TRBJ1-5,TRBV5-4,CASSSDRNQPQHF
TRBJ2-7,TRBV5-1,CASSLGRQTYEQYF
TRBJ2-2,TRBV27,CASSFISEGGELFF
TRBJ2-2,TRBV30,CAWKGTGGTSGIVGELFF
TRBJ2-3,TRBV10-3,CAISVRGGTDTQYF
TRBJ2-5,TRBV29-1,CSVVRETQYF
TRBJ2-7,TRBV7-2,CASNSPSGGLYEQYF
TRBJ2-3,TRBV27,CASRFPASTDTQYF
TRBJ2-7,TRBV30,CAWSVRGQGTDEQYF
TRBJ2-7,TRBV2,CASSEAVVSSYEQYF
TRBJ1-1,TRBV27,CASSYTGTGTTEAFF
TRBJ1-1,TRBV6-1,CASSAETGVDAEAFF
TRBJ2-1,TRBV6-4,CASSERSGGGAYNEQFF
TRBJ1-2,TRBV28,CASIPPGQGNYGYTF
TRBJ2-1,TRBV9,CASSSRWEWDNEQFF
TRBJ2-1,TRBV2,CASSGSTHEQFF
TRBJ2-7,TRBV9,CASSAPSGVASSYEQYF
TRBJ2-6,TRBV10-1,CASSLDRLDNVLTF
TRBJ2-5,TRBV7-9,CASSHPAGGFNQETQYF
TRBJ1-6,TRBV7-9,CASSQGDRGYRSPLHF
TRBJ2-1,TRBV4-3,CASSQDRTTGHEQFF
TRBJ2-5,TRBV10-2,CASKIAGEWEETQYF
TRBJ1-2,TRBV7-8,CASSFLGLGGRYGYTF
TRBJ1-3,TRBV18,CASSPAGSLNTIYF
TRBJ2-2,TRBV7-9,CASSLVGAVHTGELFF
TRBJ2-7,TRBV11-2,CASRNPESNPYEQYF
TRBJ2-7,TRBV11-3,CASSLGYSYEQYF
TRBJ1-4,TRBV15,CATEARTGQEKLFF
TRBJ2-1,TRBV14,CASSLAGEQFF
TRBJ2-3,TRBV25-1,CASLSTDTQYF
TRBJ2-5,TRBV7-9,CASIITGAGETQYF
TRBJ2-3,TRBV2,CASSTGLAGADTQYF
TRBJ1-6,TRBV7-9,CASRLLRSGHSYNSPLHF
TRBJ2-3,TRBV5-1,CASSLRPSAADTQYF
TRBJ1-6,TRBV11-2,CASSLDAASPLHF
TRBJ2-3,TRBV27,CASSSTTGGKIDTQYF
TRBJ1-2,TRBV11-2,CASSPTGNYGYTF
TRBJ1-1,TRBV25-1,CASSLRRTPAFF
TRBJ2-3,TRBV5-1,CASSLERGGTDTQYF
TRBJ2-7,TRBV6-1,CASSDGTAYEQYF
TRBJ1-1,TRBV4-2,CASSQEGGLNTEAFF
TRBJ2-1,TRBV19,CASSTNQLAVEQFF
TRBJ1-3,TRBV2,CASQSVQAGNTIYF
TRBJ2-2,TRBV28,CASSSRTGGDGELFF
TRBJ2-7,TRBV9,CASSVGGDSFYGQYF
TRBJ2-3,TRBV6-6,CASSSTDTDTQYF
TRBJ1-4,TRBV5-6,CASSLAVPRSFEKLFF